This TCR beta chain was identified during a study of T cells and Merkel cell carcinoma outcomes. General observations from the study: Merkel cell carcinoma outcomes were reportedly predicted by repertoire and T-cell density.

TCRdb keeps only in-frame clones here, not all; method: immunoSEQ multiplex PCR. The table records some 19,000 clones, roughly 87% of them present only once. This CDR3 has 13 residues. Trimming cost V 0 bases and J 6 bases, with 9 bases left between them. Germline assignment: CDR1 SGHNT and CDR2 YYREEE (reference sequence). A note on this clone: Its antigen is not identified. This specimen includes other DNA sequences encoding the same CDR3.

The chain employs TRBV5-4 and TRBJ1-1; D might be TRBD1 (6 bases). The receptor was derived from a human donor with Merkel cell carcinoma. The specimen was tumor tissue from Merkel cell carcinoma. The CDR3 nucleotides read TGTGCCAGCAGCTTGGACAGGGCCCCTGAAGCTTTCTTT. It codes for CASSLDRAPEAFF.